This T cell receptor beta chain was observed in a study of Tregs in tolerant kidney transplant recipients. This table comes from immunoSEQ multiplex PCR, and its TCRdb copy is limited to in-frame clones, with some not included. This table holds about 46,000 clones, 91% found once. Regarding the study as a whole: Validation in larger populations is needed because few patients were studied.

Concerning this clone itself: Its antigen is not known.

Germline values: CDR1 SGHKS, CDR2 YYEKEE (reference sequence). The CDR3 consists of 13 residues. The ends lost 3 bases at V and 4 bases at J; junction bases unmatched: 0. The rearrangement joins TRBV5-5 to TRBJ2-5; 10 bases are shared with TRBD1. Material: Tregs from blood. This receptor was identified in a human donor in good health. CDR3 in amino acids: CASSWDRGETQYF. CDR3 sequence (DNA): TGTGCCAGCAGCTGGGACAGGGGAGAGACCCAGTACTTC.